A single sample is the source of the 19 T cell receptor beta chains below, sequenced in a study of human T cells and chemical hapten exposure. TCRdb used MiXCR to reprocess the RACE reads, holding one entry per CDR3 protein. Of 65,000 to 80,000 distinct CDR3 sequences listed, about 9% were seen once; the top ten hold about 1.4%. Time point noted: healthy volunteer bleed at 6 weeks. Unfractionated whole blood was the source from which total RNA was extracted. Sequencing was performed on whole blood. The receptors shown here come from a male donor in good health. Some clones in this sample may be carry-over from other donors' samples.

V usage is TRBV29-1 and J usage is TRBJ1-1, with D uncertain. This CDR3 spans 12 amino acids. Trimming stripped 5 bases from V and 2 bases from J, with 9 bases between. CDR1 and CDR2 from the germline V gene are SQVTM and ANQGSEA. CDR3 sequence: CSVFLRNTEAFF. The CDR3 region has the DNA TGCAGCGTTTTCCTCCGAAACACTGAAGCTTTCTTT.

The V gene is TRBV7-9, the J gene TRBJ1-5; D is unclear. V gave up 0 bases and J gave up 1 base, with 10 bases separating them. The CDR3 is 16 amino acids. In germline, CDR1 is SEHNR, CDR2 FQNEAQ (reference sequence). The CDR3, as DNA: TGTGCCAGCAGCTTAGCGAGAATAGGAAGCAATCAGCCCCAGCATTTT. As protein: CASSLARIGSNQPQHF. Drawing the rest from reference TRBV7-9 and TRBJ1-5, the complete variable domain is DTGVSQNPRHKITKRGQNVTFRCDPISEHNRLYWYRQTLGQGPEFLTYFQNEAQLEKSRLLSDRFSAERPKGSFSTLEIQRTEQGDSAMYLCASSLARIGSNQPQHFGDGTRLSIL.

This rearrangement joins TRBV27 to TRBJ1-1, with TRBD1 identical over 7 bases. CDR3 size: 15 residues. After removal of 5 bases from V and 0 bases from J, the junction contained 6 bases not matched to a gene. The V gene's germline CDR1 is MNHEY and CDR2 SMNVEV (reference sequence). The CDR3 loop reads CASSPPDRLNTEAFF. Here the CDR3 DNA reads TGTGCCAGCAGTCCACCGGACAGGTTGAACACTGAAGCTTTCTTT.

This clonotype has at least ten counts. V usage is TRBV5-1 and J usage is TRBJ2-2; tentatively, D is TRBD2 (5 bases). The CDR3 has 19 amino acids. V gave up 0 bases and J gave up 3 bases, with 21 bases separating them. Germline V gene data show CDR1 as SGHRS and CDR2 as YFSETQ. The CDR3 protein is CASSLGQLRTLRDTGELFF. CDR3 DNA: TGCGCCAGCAGCTTGGGGCAGCTCCGAACACTGCGGGACACCGGGGAGCTGTTTTTT.

In its sample, this clonotype was seen once. The V and J genes are TRBV19 and TRBJ1-4; no firm D call. V lost 6 bases and J lost 8, with 16 bases in between. CDR3 length equals 14 residues. Germline-derived CDR1 and CDR2 are LNHDA and SQIVND (reference sequence). The CDR3 reads CASSPVVRKEKLFF. As DNA, the CDR3 is TGTGCCAGTAGCCCCGTAGTGAGGAAAGAAAAACTGTTTTTT. The whole variable domain, remainder taken from reference TRBV19 and TRBJ1-4, is DGGITQSPKYLFRKEGQNVTLSCEQNLNHDAMYWYRQDPGQGLRLIYYSQIVNDFQKGDIAEGYSVSREKKESFPLTVTSAQKNPTAFYLCASSPVVRKEKLFFGSGTQLSVL.

In its sample, this clonotype was seen a few times. This chain uses TRBV27 with TRBJ2-5; 7 nucleotides line up with TRBD1. V trimming: 5 bases; J trimming: 2 bases; junction bases outside the gene matches: 5. The V gene's germline CDR1 is MNHEY and CDR2 SMNVEV (reference sequence). This CDR3 contains 14 residues. Here the CDR3 reads CASSLPGQQETQYF. The CDR3 DNA reads as TGTGCCAGCAGTCTACCGGGACAGCAAGAGACCCAGTACTTC.

This clonotype was found a few times. This sequence joins TRBV18 and TRBJ1-1; no firm D call. V lost 2 bases, J lost 4 bases, and 8 bases lay in between. The CDR3 runs 13 residues. Germline-derived CDR1 and CDR2 are KGHSH and LQKENI. The DNA of the CDR3 is TGTGCCAGCTCACCAGGGGAAGGCACTGAAGCTTTCTTT. Its protein product is CASSPGEGTEAFF.

This clonotype appeared a few times. The chain is built from TRBV28 and TRBJ2-3; 9 bases fit TRBD2. CDR1 and CDR2 from the germline V gene are MDHEN and SYDVKM. The CDR3 length is 17 residues. V lost 5 bases and J lost 0; bases outside the gene matches: 9. This CDR3 reads CASSPALAGPSTDTQYF. DNA for the CDR3: TGTGCCAGCAGTCCTGCCCTAGCGGGACCTAGCACAGATACGCAGTATTTT. Full variable domain (remainder filled in from reference TRBV28 and TRBJ2-3): DVKVTQSSRYLVKRTGEKVFLECVQDMDHENMFWYRQDPGLGLRLIYFSYDVKMKEKGDIPEGYSVSREKKERFSLILESASTNQTSMYLCASSPALAGPSTDTQYFGPGTRLTVL.

This clonotype came up many times. This rearrangement joins TRBV7-6 to TRBJ2-3; perhaps TRBD2 as D (6 bases). V lost 0 bases, J lost 2 bases, and 15 bases lay in between. In germline, CDR1 is SGHVS, CDR2 FNYEAQ. There are 17 residues in the CDR3. The CDR3 DNA follows: TGTGCCAGCAGCTTAGCCGAATTCGCGGGGTACACAGATACGCAGTATTTT. Encoded protein: CASSLAEFAGYTDTQYF.

There are a few counts of this clonotype. The gene calls are TRBV6-4 and TRBJ1-1; D is ambiguous. The CDR3 is 13 amino acids. V was cut by 0 bases and J by 8 bases, with 10 bases left in between. Looked up from germline, CDR1 is MRHNA and CDR2 is SNTAGT. The CDR3 sequence: CASSDSRRSEAFF. CDR3 DNA sequence: TGTGCCAGCAGTGACTCGAGACGGTCAGAAGCTTTCTTT.

The chain joins TRBV5-1 to TRBJ1-2; a weak D match, TRBD1 (5 bases). The CDR3 contains 13 residues. Trimming removed 6 bases from V and 0 bases from J, with 9 bases in between. Germline-derived CDR1 and CDR2 are SGHRS and YFSETQ. CDR3 region: CASNAGANYGYTF. Written as DNA, the CDR3 is TGCGCCAGCAACGCGGGGGCTAACTATGGCTACACCTTC.

This clonotype occurred many times. J is TRBJ2-1 and V is TRBV5-1; D is undetermined. There are 12 residues in the CDR3. Germline V gene lookup returns CDR1 SGHRS and CDR2 YFSETQ. Between the trimmed V and J ends, which lost 0 bases and 5 bases, there was a span of 3 bases. DNA for the CDR3: TGCGCCAGCAGCTTGGGTGACAATGAGCAGTTCTTC. Encoded protein: CASSLGDNEQFF.

The J gene is TRBJ2-3, the V gene TRBV30; D might be TRBD1 or TRBD2, each matching 5 bases. This CDR3 is 14 amino acids long. Germline loops: CDR1 GTSNPN, CDR2 SVGIG (reference sequence). Trimming removed 3 bases at V and 0 bases at J, with 10 bases between. DNA for the CDR3: TGTGCCTGGAGCGGGACGGTTAGCACAGATACGCAGTATTTT. Its translation: CAWSGTVSTDTQYF.

The J gene is TRBJ2-1, the V gene TRBV10-3; TRBD2 is a possible D gene (5 bases). This CDR3 is built from 14 residues. Germline assignment: CDR1 ENHRY and CDR2 SYGVKD. Trimming shortened V by 0 bases and J by 8 bases, and 11 bases separated the two germline ends. CDR3 residues: CAISESVLDDEQFF. CDR3 in DNA: TGTGCCATCAGTGAGTCGGTACTAGACGATGAGCAGTTCTTC.

This rearrangement joins TRBV7-6 to TRBJ2-3; TRBD1 or TRBD2 may be the D gene (5 bases each). The V gene lost 4 bases and the J gene lost 2 bases, with 16 bases spanning the gap. CDR1 is SGHVS, CDR2 FNYEAQ, per germline. The CDR3 has 16 amino acids. The CDR3 coding sequence is TGTGCCAGCAGCTCTAGCCCCCAGGGAGCCACAGATACGCAGTATTTT. Its protein product is CASSSSPQGATDTQYF.

This clonotype has only a few counts. The V and J genes are TRBV4-3 and TRBJ1-4, with D hard to call. V was cut by 1 base and J by 8 bases, with 17 bases left in between. This CDR3 contains 16 residues. CDR1 is LGHNA, CDR2 YSLEER, per germline. CDR3 sequence (DNA): TGCGCCAGCAGCCAAGGTCTCGGCGGGAGAGGCGAAAAACTGTTTTTT. Its protein product is CASSQGLGGRGEKLFF.

This clonotype appeared a few times. J is TRBJ2-1 and V is TRBV4-1; 8 positions agree with TRBD2. Germline lookup yields CDR1 MGHRA and CDR2 YSYEKL. CDR3 size: 18 residues. V shed 0 bases, J shed 2 bases, and the junction held 9 bases outside the gene matches. The DNA of the CDR3 is TGCGCCAGCAGCCAAGACCGTGGAGCGGGAGTGCCCTACAATGAGCAGTTCTTC. Protein sequence: CASSQDRGAGVPYNEQFF.

The chain recombines TRBV27 with TRBJ1-1; 7 nucleotides agree with TRBD1. Germline V gene sequence: CDR1 MNHEY, CDR2 SMNVEV (reference sequence). The CDR3 runs 14 residues. V lost 6 bases and J lost 1; bases outside the gene matches: 5. CDR3 residues: CASSPQGSNTEAFF. Written as DNA, the CDR3 is TGTGCCAGCAGCCCACAGGGGTCGAACACTGAAGCTTTCTTT.

The sample holds a few counts of this clonotype. The chain couples TRBV6-5 to TRBJ2-4; 8 bases map to TRBD1. Germline V gene data show CDR1 as MNHEY and CDR2 as SVGAGI. The CDR3 runs 13 residues. The junction had 6 bases not matched to a gene; V was cut back by 10 bases and J by 4 bases. The CDR3 is CATTDREKNIQYF. In nucleotides, the CDR3 is TGTGCCACAACGGACAGGGAGAAAAACATTCAGTACTTC.